The 15 T cell receptor beta chains listed next were all sequenced from one sample in a study of blood T cell repertoires in COVID-19. Sequenced by immunoSEQ multiplex PCR; TCRdb stores in-frame clones only, minus some. The sample carries 110,000 to 150,000 clones, 79% recorded once. Source material: peripheral blood. The receptors shown here come from a woman in her sixties or seventies with COVID-19, enrolled during active disease.

The V and J genes are TRBV9 and TRBJ1-2; TRBD1 might be the D (5 bases). Germline CDR1 is SGDLS and CDR2 is YYNGEE. CDR3 length equals 13 residues. V was pared by 0 bases and J by 4 bases, with 7 bases between. CDR3 nucleotides: TGTGCCAGCAGCGTAGGCGACAGCTATGGCTACACCTTC. It translates to CASSVGDSYGYTF. Based on the CDR3 plus reference TRBV9 and TRBJ1-2, the full variable domain is DSGVTQTPKHLITATGQRVTLRCSPRSGDLSVYWYQQSLDQGLQFLIQYYNGEERAKGNILERFSAQQFPDLHSELNLSSLELGDSALYFCASSVGDSYGYTFGSGTRLTVV.

The gene calls are TRBV19 and TRBJ2-4, with TRBD1 matching over 10 bases. The CDR3 is 16 amino acids. V dropped 3 bases and J dropped 1; count of bases not matched to a gene: 3. Germline V lookup: CDR1 LNHDA, CDR2 SQIVND (reference sequence). The CDR3 region has the DNA TGTGCCAGTAGTATCGACAGGGGGCTGGCCAAAAACATTCAGTACTTC. This translates into CASSIDRGLAKNIQYF.

The V gene is TRBV9, the J gene TRBJ2-7; 8 bases fit TRBD2. This CDR3 has 16 residues. Germline CDR1 is SGDLS and CDR2 is YYNGEE. J was trimmed by 1 base and V by 1 base; bases with no gene match: 7. The CDR3 DNA follows: TGTGCCAGCAGCGTATCGAGATCGGGGGGGTCCTACGAGCAGTACTTC. It codes for CASSVSRSGGSYEQYF.

J is TRBJ1-2 and V is TRBV11-2; no firm D call. V lost 6 bases to trimming and J lost 4 bases, with 12 bases between them. Germline V lookup: CDR1 SGHAT, CDR2 FQNNGV. The CDR3 has 13 amino acids. The CDR3: CASRSGSGYGYTF. In nucleotides, the CDR3 is TGTGCCAGCAGGTCGGGTTCTGGCTATGGCTACACCTTC. Using reference TRBV11-2 and TRBJ1-2 for the parts outside the CDR3, the full variable domain is EAGVAQSPRYKIIEKRQSVAFWCNPISGHATLYWYQQILGQGPKLLIQFQNNGVVDDSQLPKDRFSAERLKGVDSTLKIQPAKLEDSAVYLCASRSGSGYGYTFGSGTRLTVV.

The V call is TRBV30, the J call TRBJ2-7, with D maybe TRBD2 (6 bases). Germline V gives CDR1 GTSNPN, CDR2 SVGIG (reference sequence). The CDR3 length is 16 residues. The germline V and J ends were trimmed by 3 bases and 3 bases, with 21 bases remaining between them. The CDR3 bases are TGTGCCTGGAGAGCCGGGTCCGGGACTGCATACTACGAGCAGTACTTC. Its protein product is CAWRAGSGTAYYEQYF. Combining the CDR3 with reference TRBV30 and TRBJ2-7 gives the whole variable domain SQTIHQWPATLVQPVGSPLSLECTVEGTSNPNLYWYRQAAGRGLQLLFYSVGIGQISSEVPQNLSASRPQDRQFILSSKKLLLSDSGFYLCAWRAGSGTAYYEQYFGPGTRLTVT.

This clone was seen more than once but under ten times. This sequence joins TRBV30 and TRBJ1-6; D may be TRBD1 (6 bases). The V end lost 5 bases, the J end lost 6 bases, and 11 bases lay between the germline ends. The CDR3 runs to 13 residues. CDR1 and CDR2 (germline): GTSNPN, SVGIG (reference sequence). The CDR3: CAWADSLNSPLHF. The CDR3 nucleotides read TGTGCCTGGGCGGACAGTCTTAATTCACCCCTCCACTTT. The whole variable domain, filled in from reference TRBV30 and TRBJ1-6, reads SQTIHQWPATLVQPVGSPLSLECTVEGTSNPNLYWYRQAAGRGLQLLFYSVGIGQISSEVPQNLSASRPQDRQFILSSKKLLLSDSGFYLCAWADSLNSPLHFGNGTRLTVT.

The rearrangement uses TRBV4-1 and TRBJ1-1; 8 bases are a match to TRBD1. The V gene end was trimmed by 5 bases and the J gene end by 4 bases; junction bases not matched to a gene: 6. Looked up from germline, CDR1 is MGHRA and CDR2 is YSYEKL. The CDR3 extends over 14 amino acids. The CDR3 is CASSLSDRGTEAFF. CDR3 DNA: TGCGCCAGCAGCTTATCAGACAGGGGCACTGAAGCTTTCTTT.

This chain connects TRBV6-2 or TRBV6-3 to TRBJ2-7, with TRBD1 as a possible D gene (6 bases). The CDR3 consists of 13 residues. Germline V gene lookup returns CDR1 MNHEY and CDR2 SVGEGT. With 5 bases removed from V and 2 bases from J, the gap between germline ends came to 10 bases. The CDR3 spells CASSHGQTYEQYF. In nucleotides, the CDR3 is TGTGCCAGCAGTCACGGACAGACCTACGAGCAGTACTTC.

V usage is TRBV11-1 and J usage is TRBJ1-6, with unresolved D. Deletions cut 2 bases from V and 6 bases from J, with 8 bases between. There are 14 residues in the CDR3. Germline V gene sequence: CDR1 SGHAT, CDR2 FQDESV (reference sequence). In nucleotides, the CDR3 is TGTGCCAGCAGCTTATGGGCAGCTAATTCACCCCTCCACTTT. Translated: CASSLWAANSPLHF.

Written as DNA, the CDR3 is TGTGCCAGCAGCTTAGCACAGGGGGGTTTTGGCTACACCTTC. This sequence encodes CASSLAQGGFGYTF. The chain is built from TRBV7-2 and TRBJ1-2; 8 bases fit TRBD1. CDR1 SGHTA and CDR2 FQGNSA come from the germline V gene. The CDR3 covers 14 residues. V dropped 0 bases and J dropped 7; count of bases not matched to a gene: 4.

The chain joins TRBV19 to TRBJ1-2; TRBD1 might be the D (5 bases). Trimming shortened V by 3 bases and J by 0 bases, and 11 bases separated the two germline ends. Per germline, CDR1 LNHDA and CDR2 SQIVND (reference sequence). CDR3 length equals 15 residues. CDR3 residues: CASSIQGQANYGYTF. In nucleotides, the CDR3 is TGTGCCAGTAGTATCCAGGGCCAAGCTAACTATGGCTACACCTTC.

The count of this clone is one. The rearrangement joins TRBV5-6 to TRBJ1-4, with D perhaps matching TRBD1 (5 bases). This CDR3 region has 16 residues. V was shortened by 3 bases and J by 0 bases, with 12 bases between the two germline ends. Germline V lookup: CDR1 SGHDT, CDR2 YYEEEE. CDR3 nucleotides: TGTGCCAGCAGCTGGGGCCCGAGCGCAACTAATGAAAAACTGTTTTTT. This sequence encodes CASSWGPSATNEKLFF.

The genes are TRBV6-5 and TRBJ1-1, with D perhaps matching TRBD1 (5 bases). The CDR3 loop spans 14 amino acids. Germline V lookup: CDR1 MNHEY, CDR2 SVGAGI. V was trimmed by 6 bases and J by 7 bases, leaving 18 bases between them. Here the CDR3 DNA reads TGTGCCAGCAGCGCTAGAACTACAGGATTTGAAGCTTTCTTT. Translated, it gives CASSARTTGFEAFF.

This clone was observed a single time. CDR3 coding DNA: TGCAGCGCGCAGGGGGCGCAGCCCACTGAAGCTTTCTTT. Protein product: CSAQGAQPTEAFF. The chain links TRBV29-1 to TRBJ1-1, with 8 bases matching TRBD1. The CDR3 loop spans 13 amino acids. The J segment lost 4 bases and the V segment lost 7 bases, leaving 8 bases of the junction unmatched. Germline V gene data show CDR1 as SQVTM and CDR2 as ANQGSEA.

The chain carries TRBV5-1 and TRBJ2-5; the D is unclear. V lost 2 bases and J 5 bases, leaving 13 bases between the germline ends. From germline, CDR1 is SGHRS and CDR2 YFSETQ. The CDR3 sequence is 14 residues long. The CDR3 here is CASSLPEIGETQYF. DNA for the CDR3: TGCGCCAGCAGCTTACCGGAGATCGGGGAGACCCAGTACTTC.